Shown below are 13 T cell receptor beta chains from a single sample sequenced in a study of identical twins. TCRdb reprocessed the 5' RACE reads with MiXCR, giving one entry per CDR3 protein. The table lists some 500,000 distinct CDR3 sequences, 22% of them singletons. The same sample was also studied in work on T cells expressing NK-cell markers.

Sequenced input: CD4+ T cells sorted from blood. Source of these receptors: a woman aged 18 to 35 in good health.

The chain recombines TRBV12-3 or TRBV12-4 with TRBJ2-1; tentatively, D is TRBD1 or TRBD2 (5 bases each). Trimming took off 6 bases at V and 3 bases at J, with 15 bases between the two ends. This CDR3 is built from 15 residues. The CDR3 here is CASSRMRGLYNEQFF. Written as DNA, the CDR3 is TGTGCCAGCAGCCGGATGAGGGGCCTCTACAATGAGCAGTTCTTC.

For the CDR3, the DNA is TGTGCCATCAGTGACCCTCGGGCGGGGGGACTCAATGAGCAGTTCTTC. This encodes CAISDPRAGGLNEQFF. The rearrangement links TRBV10-3 to TRBJ2-1; 8 nucleotides align to TRBD2. Germline lookup yields CDR1 ENHRY and CDR2 SYGVKD. The CDR3 contains 16 residues. V was clipped by 3 bases and J by 6 bases; unmatched bases: 10.

This clonotype appeared a few times. V usage is TRBV29-1 and J usage is TRBJ2-7; 12 bases are a match to TRBD2. V trimming: 3 bases; J trimming: 4 bases; junction bases outside the gene matches: 7. The germline V gene has CDR1 SQVTM and CDR2 ANQGSEA. This CDR3 has 15 residues. The CDR3: CSVDIGLAGIYEQYF. CDR3 sequence (DNA): TGCAGCGTTGATATCGGACTAGCGGGGATATACGAGCAGTACTTC.

The chain links TRBV5-6 to TRBJ1-5; 7 positions agree with TRBD1. Germline assignment: CDR1 SGHDT and CDR2 YYEEEE. The length of the CDR3 is 14 residues. Trimming cost V 9 bases and J 5 bases; bases outside gene matches: 11. CDR3 in DNA: TGTGCCATCGGCCCCGGGACAGTCCATCAGCCCCAGCATTTT. It translates to CAIGPGTVHQPQHF.

This clonotype was counted at least ten times. The chain links TRBV12-3 or TRBV12-4 to TRBJ2-3; 9 nucleotides line up with TRBD2. The V and J ends lost 5 bases and 4 bases, in that order; junction bases with no gene match: 7. The CDR3 is 15 amino acids. In DNA, the CDR3 is TGTGCCAGCAGTGTCCCGGGACTAGCTGCAGATACGCAGTATTTT. Translated: CASSVPGLAADTQYF.

This clonotype showed up many times. The genes are TRBV7-9 and TRBJ2-5; D gene uncertain. Per germline, CDR1 SEHNR and CDR2 FQNEAQ (reference sequence). The CDR3 sequence is 14 residues long. Trimming pared 1 base from V and 0 bases from J, leaving 6 bases between. The CDR3 loop is CASSLDPYQETQYF. In DNA, the CDR3 is TGTGCCAGCAGCTTAGATCCATACCAAGAGACCCAGTACTTC.

The count of this clonotype is one. This rearrangement joins TRBV30 to TRBJ2-1; possible D gene TRBD2, 6 bases. The V gene lost 8 bases and the J gene lost 1 base, with 21 bases spanning the gap. The germline V gene has CDR1 GTSNPN and CDR2 SVGIG (reference sequence). There are 16 residues in the CDR3. Here the CDR3 reads CAGPPPWSGSYNEQFF. In nucleotides, the CDR3 is TGTGCCGGACCCCCTCCATGGAGCGGGTCCTACAATGAGCAGTTCTTC.

V usage is TRBV15 and J usage is TRBJ2-1; 9 bases align to TRBD1. V lost 3 bases and J lost 7; bases outside the gene matches: 4. CDR3 length: 14 residues. CDR1 is LNHNV, CDR2 YYDKDF, per germline (reference sequence). CDR3 bases: TGTGCCACCAGCAGTCCGACAGGGGGGAATGAGCAGTTCTTC. Protein sequence: CATSSPTGGNEQFF.

The chain employs TRBV7-2 and TRBJ2-2; 12 nucleotides line up with TRBD2. Losses at the gene ends were 3 bases for V and 8 bases for J; bases not matched to a gene: 10. CDR1 and CDR2 (germline): SGHTA, FQGNSA. This CDR3 contains 17 residues. CDR3 sequence reads: CASSFPLAGGPGGELFF. Written as DNA, the CDR3 is TGTGCCAGCAGCTTTCCGCTAGCGGGAGGGCCAGGGGGGGAGCTGTTTTTT.

This chain connects TRBV10-3 to TRBJ1-5; TRBD1 is a possible D gene (6 bases). There are 14 residues in the CDR3. The germline V gene encodes CDR1 ENHRY and CDR2 SYGVKD. The V and J ends lost 10 bases and 0 bases respectively, with 13 bases between them. CDR3 sequence (DNA): TGTGCCACTCAACAGGGTTATAGCAATCAGCCCCAGCATTTT. Protein product: CATQQGYSNQPQHF.

The gene calls are TRBV19 and TRBJ2-1, with 13 positions matching TRBD2. The CDR3 covers 17 residues. Looked up from germline, CDR1 is LNHDA and CDR2 is SQIVND (reference sequence). The V and J ends lost 7 bases and 2 bases, in that order; junction bases with no gene match: 8. DNA for the CDR3: TGTGCCAGTAAAAGGACTAGCGGGAGTAGCCCCTACAATGAGCAGTTCTTC. It translates to CASKRTSGSSPYNEQFF.

The genes are TRBV13 and TRBJ2-5, with TRBD2 matching over 8 bases. Looked up from germline, CDR1 is PRHDT and CDR2 is FYEKMQ (reference sequence). The trim removed 2 bases at V and 1 base at J, leaving 6 bases unmatched. This CDR3 is 16 amino acids long. CDR3 nucleotide sequence: TGTGCCAGCAGCTTACGGCGGGGGGCTATCCAAGAGACCCAGTACTTC. Its translation: CASSLRRGAIQETQYF.

The chain's CDR3 is CASSEYRAEKLFF. Written as DNA, the CDR3 is TGTGCCAGCAGTGAATACAGGGCTGAAAAACTGTTTTTT. The V and J genes are TRBV2 and TRBJ1-4; D may be TRBD1 (6 bases). Germline CDR1 and CDR2: SNHLY and FYNNEI. The CDR3 is 13 amino acids. The V end was cut by 2 bases, the J end by 7 bases, with 8 bases between.